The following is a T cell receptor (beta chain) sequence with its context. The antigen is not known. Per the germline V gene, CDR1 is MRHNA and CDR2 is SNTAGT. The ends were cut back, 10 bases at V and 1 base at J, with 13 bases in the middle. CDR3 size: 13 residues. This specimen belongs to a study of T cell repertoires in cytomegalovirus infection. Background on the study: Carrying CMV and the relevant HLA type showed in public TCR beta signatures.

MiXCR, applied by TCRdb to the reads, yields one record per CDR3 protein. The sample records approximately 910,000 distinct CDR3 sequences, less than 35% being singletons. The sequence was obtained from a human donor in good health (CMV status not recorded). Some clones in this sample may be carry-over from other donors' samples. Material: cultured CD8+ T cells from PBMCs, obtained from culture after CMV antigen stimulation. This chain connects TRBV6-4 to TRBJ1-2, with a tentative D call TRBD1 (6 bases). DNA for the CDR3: TGTGCCACGACCAGGGGAAGTAACTATGGCTACACCTTC. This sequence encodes CATTRGSNYGYTF.